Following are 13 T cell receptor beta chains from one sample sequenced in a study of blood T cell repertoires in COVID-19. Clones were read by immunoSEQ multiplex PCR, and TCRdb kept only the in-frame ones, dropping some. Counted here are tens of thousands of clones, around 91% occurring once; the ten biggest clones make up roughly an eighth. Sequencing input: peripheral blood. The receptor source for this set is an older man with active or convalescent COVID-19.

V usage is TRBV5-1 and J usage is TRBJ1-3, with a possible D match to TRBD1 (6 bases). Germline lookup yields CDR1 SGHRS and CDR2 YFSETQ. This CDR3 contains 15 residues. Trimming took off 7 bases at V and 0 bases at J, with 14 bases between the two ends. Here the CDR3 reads CASGPTGDSGNTIYF. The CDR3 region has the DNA TGCGCCAGCGGGCCGACAGGAGACTCTGGAAACACCATATATTTT.

The CDR3 protein is CASSIGTGVDSPLHF. CDR3 nucleotide sequence: TGTGCCAGCAGCATCGGGACAGGGGTTGATTCACCCCTCCACTTT. The chain joins TRBV7-9 to TRBJ1-6; 10 nucleotides agree with TRBD1. From germline, CDR1 is SEHNR and CDR2 FQNEAQ (reference sequence). CDR3 length: 15 amino acids. Unmatched junction bases numbered 6, after V lost 5 bases and J lost 8 bases.

The CDR3 sequence is CASSPGTGGSYEQYF. CDR3 bases: TGCGCCAGCAGCCCCGGGACAGGGGGTTCCTACGAGCAGTACTTC. The gene calls are TRBV5-1 and TRBJ2-7, with 11 bases lining up with TRBD1. Germline V gives CDR1 SGHRS, CDR2 YFSETQ. CDR3 size: 15 residues. V lost 4 bases to trimming and J lost 1 base; unmatched junction nucleotides: 4.

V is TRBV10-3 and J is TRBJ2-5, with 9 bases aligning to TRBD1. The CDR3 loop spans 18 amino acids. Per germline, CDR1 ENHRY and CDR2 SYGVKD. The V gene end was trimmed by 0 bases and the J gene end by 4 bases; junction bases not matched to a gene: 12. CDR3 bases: TGTGCCATCAGTGAGTCGACTTTTCTCAACAGGGGGCGAGAGACCCAGTACTTC. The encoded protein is CAISESTFLNRGRETQYF.

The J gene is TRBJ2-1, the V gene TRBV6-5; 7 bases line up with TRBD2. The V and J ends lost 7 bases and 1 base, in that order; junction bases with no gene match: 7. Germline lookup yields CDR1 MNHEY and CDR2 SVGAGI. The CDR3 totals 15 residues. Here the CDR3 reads CASKPGGGSYNEQFF. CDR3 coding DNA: TGTGCCAGCAAACCGGGGGGTGGATCCTACAATGAGCAGTTCTTC.

The DNA for the CDR3 is TGTGCCAGCTCCCCGCGGGAAACCTACAATGAGCAGTTCTTC. Its translation is CASSPRETYNEQFF. The chain recombines TRBV28 with TRBJ2-1; perhaps TRBD2 as D (6 bases). V was shortened by 8 bases and J by 2 bases, with 13 bases between the two germline ends. Germline V gives CDR1 MDHEN, CDR2 SYDVKM. The CDR3 has 14 amino acids.

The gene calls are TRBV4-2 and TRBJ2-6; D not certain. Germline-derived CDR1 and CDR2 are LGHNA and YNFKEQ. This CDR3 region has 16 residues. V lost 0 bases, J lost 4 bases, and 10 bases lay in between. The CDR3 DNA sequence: TGTGCCAGCAGCCAAGATCGGCCAGGCGGGGCCAACGTCCTGACTTTC. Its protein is CASSQDRPGGANVLTF.

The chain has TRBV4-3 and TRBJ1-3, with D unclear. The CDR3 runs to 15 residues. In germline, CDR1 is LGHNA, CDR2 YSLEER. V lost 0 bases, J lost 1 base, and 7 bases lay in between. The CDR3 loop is CASSQEWSSGNTIYF. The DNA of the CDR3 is TGCGCCAGCAGCCAAGAATGGAGTTCTGGAAACACCATATATTTT.

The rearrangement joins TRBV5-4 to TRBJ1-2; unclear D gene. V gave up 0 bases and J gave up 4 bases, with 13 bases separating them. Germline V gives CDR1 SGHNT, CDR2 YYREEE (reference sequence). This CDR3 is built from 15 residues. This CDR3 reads CASSLAAAGGYGYTF. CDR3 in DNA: TGTGCCAGCAGCTTGGCGGCAGCAGGTGGCTATGGCTACACCTTC.

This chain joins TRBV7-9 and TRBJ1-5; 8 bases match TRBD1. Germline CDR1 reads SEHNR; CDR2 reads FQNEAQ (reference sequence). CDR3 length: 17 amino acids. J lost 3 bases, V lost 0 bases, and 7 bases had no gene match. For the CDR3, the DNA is TGTGCCAGCAGCTTAGCAGTCAGGACAGGGCACAATCAGCCCCAGCATTTT. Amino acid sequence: CASSLAVRTGHNQPQHF.

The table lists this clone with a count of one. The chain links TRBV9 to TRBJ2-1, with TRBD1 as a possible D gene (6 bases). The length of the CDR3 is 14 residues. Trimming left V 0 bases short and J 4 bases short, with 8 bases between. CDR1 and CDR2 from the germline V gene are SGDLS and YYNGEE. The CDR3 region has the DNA TGTGCCAGCAGCGTAGAAGGGGGATACAATGAGCAGTTCTTC. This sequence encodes CASSVEGGYNEQFF.

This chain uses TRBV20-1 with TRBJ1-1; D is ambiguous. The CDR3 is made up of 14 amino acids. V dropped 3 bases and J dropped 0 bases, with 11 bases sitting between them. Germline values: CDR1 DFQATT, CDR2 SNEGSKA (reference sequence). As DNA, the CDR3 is TGCAGTGCTAGTAGCGGTACTATGAACACTGAAGCTTTCTTT. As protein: CSASSGTMNTEAFF.

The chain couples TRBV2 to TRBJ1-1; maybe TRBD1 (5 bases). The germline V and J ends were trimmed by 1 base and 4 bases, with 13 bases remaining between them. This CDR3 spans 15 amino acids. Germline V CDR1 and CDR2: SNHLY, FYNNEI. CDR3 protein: CASSEDSGGSTEAFF. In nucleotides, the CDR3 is TGTGCCAGCAGTGAAGATTCGGGGGGTAGCACTGAAGCTTTCTTT.